Shown below are 17 T cell receptor beta chains from a single sample sequenced in a study of graft-versus-host responses after intestinal transplantation. Data came from immunoSEQ multiplex PCR; TCRdb stores just in-frame clones and leaves some out. The sample gives 84,000 or so clones, around nine tenths of which show up once; roughly 8% is in the top ten. These receptors lack a known antigen. The input for sequencing was unstimulated CD8+ T cells sorted from spleen or lymph node cells, taken before transplant. The source is a human donor who was the organ donor for an intestinal transplant.

V gene TRBV5-1 combines with J gene TRBJ1-6; a possible D gene is TRBD1 (5 bases). Trimming removed 1 base at V and 9 bases at J, with 14 bases between. Germline V gene lookup returns CDR1 SGHRS and CDR2 YFSETQ. This CDR3 comprises 15 residues. In DNA, the CDR3 is TGCGCCAGCAGCTTGTGGGACGGGGTGGGTTCACCCCTCCACTTT. Protein product: CASSLWDGVGSPLHF. The entire variable domain, with the rest obtained from reference TRBV5-1 and TRBJ1-6, is as follows: KAGVTQTPRYLIKTRGQQVTLSCSPISGHRSVSWYQQTPGQGLQFLFEYFSETQRNKGNFPGRFSGRQFSNSRSEMNVSTLELGDSALYLCASSLWDGVGSPLHFGNGTRLTVT.

This chain joins TRBV6-4 and TRBJ2-3; 8 bases map to TRBD2. This CDR3 comprises 16 residues. Germline values: CDR1 MRHNA, CDR2 SNTAGT. J gave up 5 bases and V 2 bases, and 9 bases lay outside the gene matches. CDR3 loop: CASSDTPSGGGDTQYF. The CDR3 DNA reads as TGTGCCAGCAGTGACACCCCCAGCGGGGGCGGAGATACGCAGTATTTT.

This rearrangement joins TRBV30 to TRBJ1-1, with TRBD1 identical over 7 bases. The CDR3 is 14 residues long. The V and J ends lost 2 bases and 4 bases, in that order; junction bases with no gene match: 7. Germline CDR1 is GTSNPN and CDR2 is SVGIG (reference sequence). DNA for the CDR3: TGTGCCTGGAGTCCGACAGGGTCAGGCACTGAAGCTTTCTTT. Amino acid sequence: CAWSPTGSGTEAFF.

The rearrangement uses TRBV5-6 and TRBJ2-7, with TRBD1 matching over 11 bases. The CDR3 is made up of 14 amino acids. Looked up from germline, CDR1 is SGHDT and CDR2 is YYEEEE. J was trimmed by 7 bases and V by 4 bases; bases with no gene match: 7. CDR3 DNA sequence: TGTGCCAGCAGCCAATGGACAGGGGGCCCAGAGCAGTACTTC. Protein product: CASSQWTGGPEQYF.

This clone was detected once. CDR3 sequence reads: CASSFTGAIPQPQHF. In DNA, the CDR3 is TGTGCCAGCAGCTTCACAGGGGCCATCCCTCAGCCCCAGCATTTT. The chain links TRBV5-6 to TRBJ1-5; 7 nucleotides agree with TRBD1. Trimming removed 2 bases from V and 6 bases from J; junction bases left unmatched: 8. The CDR3 is 15 residues long. Germline CDR1 and CDR2: SGHDT and YYEEEE.

The V and J genes are TRBV28 and TRBJ2-7, with D possibly being TRBD1 or TRBD2 (5 bases each). The germline V gene encodes CDR1 MDHEN and CDR2 SYDVKM. Trimming took off 6 bases at V and 5 bases at J, with 20 bases between the two ends. The CDR3 contains 15 residues. CDR3 in DNA: TGTGCCAGCAGCTCCGGGACGGTTCTGGCCGACGAGCAGTACTTC. This codes for CASSSGTVLADEQYF.

DNA of the CDR3: TGCGCCAGCAGCCAAGAACCAGTGTCAGAGACCCAGTACTTC. As protein: CASSQEPVSETQYF. The chain is built from TRBV4-1 and TRBJ2-5; D gene ambiguous. Germline loops: CDR1 MGHRA, CDR2 YSYEKL. V was trimmed by 0 bases and J by 4 bases, leaving 9 bases between them. The CDR3 totals 14 residues.

The J gene is TRBJ1-2, the V gene TRBV7-2; unclear D gene. V lost 10 bases, J lost 8 bases, and 17 bases lay in between. Germline CDR1 and CDR2: SGHTA and FQGNSA. This CDR3 comprises 12 residues. CDR3: CATRGRLEGYTF. The CDR3 DNA reads TGTGCCACCCGGGGTAGGTTGGAAGGCTACACCTTC.

V gene TRBV4-2 combines with J gene TRBJ1-5; 7 bases line up with TRBD1. The CDR3 covers 18 residues. Germline V lookup: CDR1 LGHNA, CDR2 YNFKEQ. Trimming cost V 0 bases and J 2 bases; bases outside gene matches: 10. The CDR3 protein is CASSQDLEITGGNQPQHF. CDR3 DNA sequence: TGTGCCAGCAGCCAAGATCTTGAGATAACAGGGGGCAATCAGCCCCAGCATTTT.

This chain connects TRBV2 to TRBJ2-5, with 10 bases lining up with TRBD2. Germline-derived CDR1 and CDR2 are SNHLY and FYNNEI. V dropped 0 bases and J dropped 2; count of bases not matched to a gene: 0. The CDR3 runs to 15 residues. This CDR3 reads CASSEAAGGQETQYF. Here the CDR3 DNA reads TGTGCCAGCAGTGAAGCAGCGGGGGGGCAAGAGACCCAGTACTTC.

The chain carries TRBV27 and TRBJ1-2; D is possibly TRBD1 (5 bases). Germline V gene data show CDR1 as MNHEY and CDR2 as SMNVEV (reference sequence). The ends were cut back, 2 bases at V and 2 bases at J, with 9 bases in the middle. The CDR3 loop spans 14 amino acids. CDR3 sequence: CASSLAGSNYGYTF. In DNA, the CDR3 is TGTGCCAGCAGTTTAGCAGGGAGCAACTATGGCTACACCTTC.

The chain recombines TRBV27 with TRBJ2-3; D uncertain. Germline V lookup: CDR1 MNHEY, CDR2 SMNVEV (reference sequence). V shed 5 bases and J shed 2 bases, with 5 bases lying between them. CDR3 length: 12 residues. The CDR3 spells CASSPYTDTQYF. CDR3 DNA: TGTGCCAGCAGTCCTTACACAGATACGCAGTATTTT.

This clone came up once. The rearrangement joins TRBV6-1 to TRBJ1-1; D is possibly TRBD1 (5 bases). V was pared by 6 bases and J by 6 bases, with 14 bases between. The CDR3 is 13 residues long. Germline values: CDR1 MNHNS, CDR2 SASEGT. CDR3 amino acids: CASSPLAGAEAFF. The CDR3 coding sequence is TGTGCCAGCAGCCCACTTGCGGGGGCTGAAGCTTTCTTT.

This chain joins TRBV29-1 and TRBJ2-3, with D possibly TRBD2 on 5 matching bases. V was trimmed by 7 bases and J by 2 bases, leaving 16 bases between them. The CDR3 sequence is 14 residues long. Germline-derived CDR1 and CDR2 are SQVTM and ANQGSEA. The CDR3 nucleotides are TGCAGCGCCAACGGGGAGCTGCACACAGATACGCAGTATTTT. Protein: CSANGELHTDTQYF.

V is TRBV6-1 and J is TRBJ2-7, with 9 bases matching TRBD1. In germline, CDR1 is MNHNS, CDR2 SASEGT. J gave up 5 bases and V 7 bases, and 12 bases lay outside the gene matches. The CDR3 sequence is 15 residues long. CDR3 sequence reads: CASILTSQGADEQYF. CDR3 nucleotides: TGTGCCAGCATCCTGACCTCACAGGGGGCTGACGAGCAGTACTTC.

The V gene is TRBV6-4, the J gene TRBJ2-1; maybe TRBD2 (6 bases). Trimming took 3 bases from V and 3 from J, leaving 6 bases between them. Germline lookup yields CDR1 MRHNA and CDR2 SNTAGT. This CDR3 is 13 amino acids long. The CDR3 sequence: CASSETSYNEQFF. The CDR3 DNA follows: TGTGCCAGCAGTGAGACTAGCTACAATGAGCAGTTCTTC.

The rearrangement links TRBV7-6 to TRBJ2-1, with 10 positions matching TRBD2. Germline values: CDR1 SGHVS, CDR2 FNYEAQ. The V gene end was trimmed by 3 bases and the J gene end by 2 bases; junction bases not matched to a gene: 1. The CDR3 spans 15 residues. CDR3 DNA: TGTGCCAGCAGCTTTAGCGGGGGGACCTACAATGAGCAGTTCTTC. Amino acid sequence: CASSFSGGTYNEQFF.